The 12 T cell receptor beta chains given below trace back to one sample, sequenced in a study of technical replicates of blood from a handful of donors. The table came from immunoSEQ multiplex PCR; TCRdb's copy has only in-frame clones and leaves some out. The profile shows 75,000 to 100,000 clones, roughly 95% of them singletons. Material for sequencing was T cells isolated from PBMCs. All receptors come from a human donor in good health.

The chain couples TRBV5-4 to TRBJ1-1, with 7 bases matching TRBD1. CDR1 SGHNT and CDR2 YYREEE come from the germline V gene (reference sequence). The J segment lost 0 bases and the V segment lost 9 bases, leaving 14 bases of the junction unmatched. The CDR3 totals 16 residues. CDR3 sequence: CATQNRGKALNTEAFF. CDR3 nucleotide sequence: TGTGCCACCCAAAACAGGGGTAAGGCCCTGAACACTGAAGCTTTCTTT. The full variable domain, in which reference TRBV5-4 and TRBJ1-1 provide the parts outside the CDR3, is ETGVTQSPTHLIKTRGQQVTLRCSSQSGHNTVSWYQQALGQGPQFIFQYYREEENGRGNFPPRFSGLQFPNYSSELNVNALELDDSALYLCATQNRGKALNTEAFFGQGTRLTVV.

The chain uses TRBV6-5 and TRBJ2-2; a weak D match, TRBD1 (5 bases). Looked up from germline, CDR1 is MNHEY and CDR2 is SVGAGI. The V end was cut by 7 bases, the J end by 6 bases, with 15 bases between. The CDR3 totals 14 residues. In DNA form, the CDR3 reads TGTGCCAGCAAAACCGTGACAGCTTCCGGGGAGCTGTTTTTT. Amino acids: CASKTVTASGELFF.

The rearrangement joins TRBV7-8 to TRBJ2-1; 9 bases line up with TRBD2. After removal of 5 bases from V and 9 bases from J, the junction contained 2 bases not matched to a gene. This CDR3 is built from 12 residues. The V gene's germline CDR1 is SGHVS and CDR2 FQNEAQ. The DNA of the CDR3 is TGTGCCAGCAGCGGGACTAGCCCTGAGCAGTTCTTC. It yields the protein CASSGTSPEQFF.

The chain combines TRBV6-5 with TRBJ2-5; 7 nucleotides line up with TRBD1. The CDR3 covers 13 residues. Losses at the gene ends were 5 bases for V and 4 bases for J; bases not matched to a gene: 4. Germline lookup yields CDR1 MNHEY and CDR2 SVGAGI. The CDR3 coding sequence is TGTGCCAGCAGTGACGGGACAGCAGAGACCCAGTACTTC. This codes for CASSDGTAETQYF.

The chain recombines TRBV30 with TRBJ2-6; 9 bases fit TRBD1. V shed 2 bases, J shed 4 bases, and the junction held 6 bases outside the gene matches. The CDR3 has 16 residues. Per the germline V gene, CDR1 is GTSNPN and CDR2 is SVGIG (reference sequence). CDR3: CAWSPGQGRGANVLTF. DNA of the CDR3: TGTGCCTGGAGTCCAGGACAGGGGCGGGGGGCCAACGTCCTGACTTTC.

The genes are TRBV9 and TRBJ2-5; a possible D gene is TRBD1 (6 bases). Trimming removed 2 bases from V and 2 bases from J, with 7 bases in between. The CDR3 is 13 residues long. CDR1 is SGDLS and CDR2 is YYNGEE in the germline V gene. DNA of the CDR3: TGTGCCAGCAGCGTCGGACAGCAAGAGACCCAGTACTTC. Amino acids: CASSVGQQETQYF.

The chain employs TRBV6-4 and TRBJ2-3, with D tentatively TRBD2 (5 bases). There are 16 residues in the CDR3. V gave up 5 bases and J gave up 6 bases, with 21 bases separating them. The germline gives CDR1 MRHNA, CDR2 SNTAGT. CDR3: CASSPRDEGAADTQYF. The CDR3 DNA follows: TGTGCCAGCAGTCCTCGCGACGAGGGAGCTGCGGATACGCAGTATTTT.

The V call is TRBV7-2, the J call TRBJ1-2, with D hard to call. The CDR3 length is 14 residues. The V end lost 1 base, the J end lost 8 bases, and 14 bases lay between the germline ends. Germline V gene sequence: CDR1 SGHTA, CDR2 FQGNSA. DNA of the CDR3: TGTGCCAGCAGCTTAGGAGGCGAGGGTTGGGGCTACACCTTC. This codes for CASSLGGEGWGYTF. The entire variable domain, with the rest obtained from reference TRBV7-2 and TRBJ1-2, is as follows: GAGVSQSPSNKVTEKGKDVELRCDPISGHTALYWYRQSLGQGLEFLIYFQGNSAPDKSGLPSDRFSAERTGGSVSTLTIQRTQQEDSAVYLCASSLGGEGWGYTFGSGTRLTVV.

The chain joins TRBV9 to TRBJ2-3, with 8 bases aligning to TRBD2. With 5 bases clipped from V and 5 bases from J, the junction kept 10 bases outside the gene matches. CDR1 is SGDLS, CDR2 YYNGEE, per germline. This CDR3 spans 15 amino acids. CDR3 sequence (DNA): TGTGCCAGCAGGAACGGGACTAGGAGGTTAGATACGCAGTATTTT. Its translation: CASRNGTRRLDTQYF.

DNA of the CDR3: TGCGCCAGCAGCCAAGATAAGTGGCTAGCGGGAGATGAGACCCAGTACTTC. Translated: CASSQDKWLAGDETQYF. The chain employs TRBV4-3 and TRBJ2-5; 10 nucleotides match TRBD2. Germline-derived CDR1 and CDR2 are LGHNA and YSLEER. CDR3 length equals 17 residues. Unmatched junction bases numbered 9, after V lost 0 bases and J lost 5 bases.

The chain combines TRBV5-6 with TRBJ2-7; no reliable D call. There are 15 residues in the CDR3. CDR1 SGHDT and CDR2 YYEEEE come from the germline V gene. V was cut by 4 bases and J by 3 bases, with 17 bases left in between. CDR3 protein: CASSPSTAPNYEQYF. As DNA, the CDR3 is TGTGCCAGCAGCCCCTCTACCGCACCAAACTACGAGCAGTACTTC. Combining the CDR3 with reference TRBV5-6 and TRBJ2-7 gives the whole variable domain DAGVTQSPTHLIKTRGQQVTLRCSPKSGHDTVSWYQQALGQGPQFIFQYYEEEERQRGNFPDRFSGHQFPNYSSELNVNALLLGDSALYLCASSPSTAPNYEQYFGPGTRLTVT.

This clone showed up just once. V and J are TRBV18 and TRBJ1-4; D is undetermined. CDR3 length equals 12 residues. Trimming took off 3 bases at V and 11 bases at J, with 10 bases between the two ends. Germline V gene lookup returns CDR1 KGHSH and CDR2 LQKENI. The CDR3 DNA follows: TGTGCCAGCTCACCCGAGGGTTTTAAACTGTTTTTT. Translation: CASSPEGFKLFF.